This record looks at one T cell receptor (beta chain) sequence and its context. Its antigen target is currently unknown. Per-nucleotide qualities are absent, and no much larger clonotype sits a single base away. This sample was included in a study of chemoradiotherapy in HPV16-positive cancers (dated by TCRdb to between 2021 and 2023). The study in broad terms: Using functional T-cell assays on cells from a couple of HPV16-positive patients, the researchers defined candidate HPV-specific T-cell clones and common TCR motifs. Whether T-cell immunity against the HPV oncoproteins E6 and E7 changes during chemoradiotherapy and whether survival is affected by this immunity were examined in the study. TCR repertoires from some 90 patients with HPV-related cancers were then used to track the candidate HPV-specific TCRs and motifs. What the work shows at the level of the full study, not this receptor alone: Expansion of candidate HPV-specific clones and E7-related TCR motifs was observed in the tumor microenvironment during treatment, whereas no such expansion was observed for non-HPV-specific T cells. Only two HPV16-positive patients were used to derive the functional definition of HPV-specific T cells, and the survival association was reported for HPV16-positive patients. Among HPV16-positive patients, expansion of HPV-responsive T cells during chemoradiotherapy was associated with better recurrence-free survival.

The CDR3 holds 14 amino acids from the cysteine to the phenylalanine. Of all the DNA, just the CDR3 is kept, 42 bases in frame from base 1. The germline V gene encodes CDR1 SGDLS and CDR2 YYNGEE. The junction shows trimming of 0 bases on V and 0 bases on J, plus 7 bases between the germline ends. Receptor libraries were prepared by the immunoSEQ multiplex PCR assay. This is the immuneACCESS table as TCRdb keeps it, with only in-frame sequences that have V and J called. A part of the clones is gone; compared with another copy, unresolved V genes explain less than half, and the rest is unexplained. The sample data list roughly 32,000 clones, and about nine tenths of these were observed just once. Around 3.1% of the sample goes to the ten largest clones. Repertoires were sampled multiple times during chemoradiotherapy, which allowed clonal expansion in the tumor microenvironment to be followed.

The sequence is built from TRBV9 and TRBJ2-7, with the D gene not confidently named. The material sequenced was blood, taken from a patient who underwent chemoradiotherapy. The sequence was collected from a human donor with HPV-associated anogenital cancer. The sequenced DNA is TGTGCCAGCAGCGTAGGGCAGGCCTCCTACGAGCAGTACTTC. Its translation is CASSVGQASYEQYF.